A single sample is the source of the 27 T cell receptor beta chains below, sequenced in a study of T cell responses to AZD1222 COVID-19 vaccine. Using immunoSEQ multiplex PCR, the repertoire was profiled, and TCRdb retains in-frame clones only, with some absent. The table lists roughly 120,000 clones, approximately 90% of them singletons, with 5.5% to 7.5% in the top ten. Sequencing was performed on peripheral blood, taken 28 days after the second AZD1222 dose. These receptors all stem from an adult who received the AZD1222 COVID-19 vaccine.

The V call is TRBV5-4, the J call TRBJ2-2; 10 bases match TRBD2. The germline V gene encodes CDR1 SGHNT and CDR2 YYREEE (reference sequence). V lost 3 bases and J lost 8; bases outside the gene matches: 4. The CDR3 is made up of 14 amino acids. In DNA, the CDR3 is TGTGCCAGCAGCTACGGACTAGCGGTAGGGGAGCTGTTTTTT. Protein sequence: CASSYGLAVGELFF. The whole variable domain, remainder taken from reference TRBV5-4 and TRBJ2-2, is ETGVTQSPTHLIKTRGQQVTLRCSSQSGHNTVSWYQQALGQGPQFIFQYYREEENGRGNFPPRFSGLQFPNYSSELNVNALELDDSALYLCASSYGLAVGELFFGEGSRLTVL.

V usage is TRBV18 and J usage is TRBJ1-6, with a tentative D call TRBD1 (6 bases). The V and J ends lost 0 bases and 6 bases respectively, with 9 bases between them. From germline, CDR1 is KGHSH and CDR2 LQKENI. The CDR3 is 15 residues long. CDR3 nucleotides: TGTGCCAGCTCACCACCAGGGGGGGGTAATTCACCCCTCCACTTT. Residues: CASSPPGGGNSPLHF.

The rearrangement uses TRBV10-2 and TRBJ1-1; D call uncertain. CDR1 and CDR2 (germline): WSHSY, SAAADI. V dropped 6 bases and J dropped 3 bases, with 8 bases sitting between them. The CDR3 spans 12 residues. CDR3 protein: CASSDMDTEAFF. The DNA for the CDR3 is TGCGCCAGCAGCGATATGGACACTGAAGCTTTCTTT.

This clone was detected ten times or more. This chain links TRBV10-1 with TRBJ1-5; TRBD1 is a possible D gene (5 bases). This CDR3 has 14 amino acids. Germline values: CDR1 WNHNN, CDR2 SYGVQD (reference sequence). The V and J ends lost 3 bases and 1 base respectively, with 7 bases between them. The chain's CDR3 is CASSESGSNQPQHF. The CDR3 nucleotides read TGCGCCAGCAGTGAATCAGGGAGCAATCAGCCCCAGCATTTT.

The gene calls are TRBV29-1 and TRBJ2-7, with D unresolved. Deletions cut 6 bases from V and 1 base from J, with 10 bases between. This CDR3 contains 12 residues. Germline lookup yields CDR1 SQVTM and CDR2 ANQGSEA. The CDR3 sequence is CSVTDGSYEQYF. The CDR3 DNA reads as TGCAGCGTGACGGACGGGTCCTACGAGCAGTACTTC.

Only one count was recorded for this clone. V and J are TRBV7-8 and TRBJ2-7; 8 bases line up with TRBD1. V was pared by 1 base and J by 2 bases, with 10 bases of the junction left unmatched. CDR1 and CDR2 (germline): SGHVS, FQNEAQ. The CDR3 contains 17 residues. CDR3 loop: CASSLGIIGTGTYEQYF. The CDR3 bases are TGTGCCAGCAGCTTAGGAATAATCGGGACAGGAACCTACGAGCAGTACTTC.

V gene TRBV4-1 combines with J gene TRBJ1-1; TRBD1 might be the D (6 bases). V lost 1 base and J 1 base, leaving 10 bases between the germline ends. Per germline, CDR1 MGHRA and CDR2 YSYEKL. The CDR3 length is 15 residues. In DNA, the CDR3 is TGCGCCAGCAGCCAAGTCGGCAGGGGGAACACTGAAGCTTTCTTT. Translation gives CASSQVGRGNTEAFF.

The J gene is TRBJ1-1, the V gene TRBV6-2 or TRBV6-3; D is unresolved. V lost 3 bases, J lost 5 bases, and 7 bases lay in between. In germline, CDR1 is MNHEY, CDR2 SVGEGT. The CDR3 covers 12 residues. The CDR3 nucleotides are TGTGCCAGCAGTTATCAGAGGACTGAAGCTTTCTTT. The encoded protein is CASSYQRTEAFF.

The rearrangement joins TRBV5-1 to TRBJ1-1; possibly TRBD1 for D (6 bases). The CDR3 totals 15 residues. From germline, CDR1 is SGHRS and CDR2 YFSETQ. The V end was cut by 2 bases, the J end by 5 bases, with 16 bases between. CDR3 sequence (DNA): TGCGCCAGCAGCTTTTCTCTTGCGGGGGCAACTGAAGCTTTCTTT. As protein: CASSFSLAGATEAFF.

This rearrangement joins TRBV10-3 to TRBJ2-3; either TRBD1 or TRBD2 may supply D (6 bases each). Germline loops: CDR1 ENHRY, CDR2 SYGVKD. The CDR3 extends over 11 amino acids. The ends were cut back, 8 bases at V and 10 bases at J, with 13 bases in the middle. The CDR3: CAIGGGLPQYF. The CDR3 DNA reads TGTGCCATCGGAGGGGGGTTGCCGCAGTATTTT.

The CDR3 DNA reads TGTGCCATCAGCCTAGGACGGATCAACACTGAAGCTTTCTTT. This gives the protein CAISLGRINTEAFF. V usage is TRBV10-3 and J usage is TRBJ1-1; D not resolved. The CDR3 covers 14 residues. Germline values: CDR1 ENHRY, CDR2 SYGVKD. Trimming shortened V by 6 bases and J by 2 bases, and 13 bases separated the two germline ends.

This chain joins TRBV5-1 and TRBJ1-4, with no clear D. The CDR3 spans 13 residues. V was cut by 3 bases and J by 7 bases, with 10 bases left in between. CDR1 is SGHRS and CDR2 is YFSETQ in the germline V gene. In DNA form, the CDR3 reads TGCGCCAGCAGCTCCATGGCGGGTGAAAAACTGTTTTTT. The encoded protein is CASSSMAGEKLFF.

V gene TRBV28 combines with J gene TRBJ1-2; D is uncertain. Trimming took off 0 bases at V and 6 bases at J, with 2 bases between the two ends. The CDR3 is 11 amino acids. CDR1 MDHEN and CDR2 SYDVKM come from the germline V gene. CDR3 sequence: CASSLWDGYTF. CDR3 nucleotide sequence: TGTGCCAGCAGTTTATGGGATGGCTACACCTTC.

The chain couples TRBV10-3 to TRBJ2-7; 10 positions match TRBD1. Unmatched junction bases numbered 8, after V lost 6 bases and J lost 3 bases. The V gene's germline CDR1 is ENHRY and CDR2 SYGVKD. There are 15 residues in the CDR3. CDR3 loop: CAIRVGTGDRYEQYF. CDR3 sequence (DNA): TGTGCCATCAGGGTGGGGACAGGGGATCGCTACGAGCAGTACTTC.

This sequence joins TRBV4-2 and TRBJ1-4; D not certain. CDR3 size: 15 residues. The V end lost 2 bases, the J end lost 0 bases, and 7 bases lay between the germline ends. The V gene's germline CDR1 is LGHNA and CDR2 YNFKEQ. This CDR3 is CASSQYFATNEKLFF. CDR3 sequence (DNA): TGTGCCAGCAGCCAATACTTCGCAACTAATGAAAAACTGTTTTTT.

CDR3 protein: CASSDDRPPYEQYF. The CDR3, as DNA: TGCGCCAGCAGCGATGACAGGCCCCCCTACGAGCAGTACTTC. This chain uses TRBV5-1 with TRBJ2-7; a weak D match, TRBD1 (6 bases). V lost 4 bases and J lost 2, with 13 bases in between. The CDR3 spans 14 residues. Germline assignment: CDR1 SGHRS and CDR2 YFSETQ.

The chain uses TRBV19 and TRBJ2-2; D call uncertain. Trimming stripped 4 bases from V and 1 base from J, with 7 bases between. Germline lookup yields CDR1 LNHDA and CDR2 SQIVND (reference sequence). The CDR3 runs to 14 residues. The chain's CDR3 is CASSTWENTGELFF. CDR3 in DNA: TGTGCCAGTAGTACATGGGAGAACACCGGGGAGCTGTTTTTT.

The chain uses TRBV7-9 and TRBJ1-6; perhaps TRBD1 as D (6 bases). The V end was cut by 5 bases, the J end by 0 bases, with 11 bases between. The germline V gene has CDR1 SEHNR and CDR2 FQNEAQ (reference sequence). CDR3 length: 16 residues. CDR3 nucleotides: TGTGCCAGCAGCAACAGGGCCTACTCCTATAATTCACCCCTCCACTTT. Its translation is CASSNRAYSYNSPLHF.

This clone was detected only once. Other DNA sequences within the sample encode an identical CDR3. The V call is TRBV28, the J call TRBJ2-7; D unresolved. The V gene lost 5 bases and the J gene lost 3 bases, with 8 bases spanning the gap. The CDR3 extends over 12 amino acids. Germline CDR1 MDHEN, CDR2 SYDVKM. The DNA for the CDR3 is TGTGCCAGCAGTCTACTCGGCTACGAGCAGTACTTC. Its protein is CASSLLGYEQYF.

CDR3 coding DNA: TGTGCCAGCAGCTTCGACAGCCCGACTGAAGCTTTCTTT. This gives the protein CASSFDSPTEAFF. The chain joins TRBV6-5 to TRBJ1-1; D is perhaps TRBD1 (5 bases). This CDR3 has 13 amino acids. Germline lookup yields CDR1 MNHEY and CDR2 SVGAGI. With 6 bases removed from V and 5 bases from J, the gap between germline ends came to 13 bases.

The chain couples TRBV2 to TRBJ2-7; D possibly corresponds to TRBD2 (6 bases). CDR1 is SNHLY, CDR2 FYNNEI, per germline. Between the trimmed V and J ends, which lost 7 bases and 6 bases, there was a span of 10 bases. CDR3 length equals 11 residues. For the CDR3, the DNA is TGTGCCAGCACGGGGGATAGCGAGCAGTACTTC. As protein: CASTGDSEQYF.

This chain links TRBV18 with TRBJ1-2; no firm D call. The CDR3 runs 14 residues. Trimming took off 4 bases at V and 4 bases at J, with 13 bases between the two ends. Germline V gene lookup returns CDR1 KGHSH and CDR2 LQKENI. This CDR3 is CASSQGEEGYGYTF. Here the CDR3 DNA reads TGTGCCAGCTCACAAGGAGAAGAAGGCTATGGCTACACCTTC.

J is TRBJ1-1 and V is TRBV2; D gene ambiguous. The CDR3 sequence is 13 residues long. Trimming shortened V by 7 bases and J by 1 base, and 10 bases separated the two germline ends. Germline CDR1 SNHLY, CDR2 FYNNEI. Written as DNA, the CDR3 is TGTGCCAGCAACGAGCAGAAGAACACTGAAGCTTTCTTT. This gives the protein CASNEQKNTEAFF.

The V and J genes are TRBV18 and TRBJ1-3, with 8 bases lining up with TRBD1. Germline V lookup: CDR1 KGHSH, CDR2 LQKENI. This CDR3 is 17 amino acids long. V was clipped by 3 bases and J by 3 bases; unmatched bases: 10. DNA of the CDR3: TGTGCCAGCTCACCGAACGCCGGGACAGGATTTGGAAACACCATATATTTT. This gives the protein CASSPNAGTGFGNTIYF.

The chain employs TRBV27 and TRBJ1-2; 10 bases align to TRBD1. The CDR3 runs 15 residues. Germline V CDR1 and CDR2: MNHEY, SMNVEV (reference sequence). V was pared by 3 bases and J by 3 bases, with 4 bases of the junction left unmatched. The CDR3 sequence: CASSFRDRGDYGYTF. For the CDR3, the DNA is TGTGCCAGCAGTTTCCGGGACAGGGGCGACTATGGCTACACCTTC.

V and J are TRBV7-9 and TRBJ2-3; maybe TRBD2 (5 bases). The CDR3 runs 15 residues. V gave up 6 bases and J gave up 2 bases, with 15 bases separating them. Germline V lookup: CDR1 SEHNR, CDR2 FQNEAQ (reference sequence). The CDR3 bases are TGTGCCAGCAGGGAATCAGCGGAGTTCACAGATACGCAGTATTTT. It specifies CASRESAEFTDTQYF.

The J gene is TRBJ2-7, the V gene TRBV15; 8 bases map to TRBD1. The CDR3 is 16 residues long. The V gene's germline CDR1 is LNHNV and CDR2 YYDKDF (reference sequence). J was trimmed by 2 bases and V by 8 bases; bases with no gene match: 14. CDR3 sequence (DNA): TGTGCCACCTCCAATGGGAGACAGGGGAGAACCTACGAGCAGTACTTC. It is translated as CATSNGRQGRTYEQYF.